The following is a TCR beta chain sequence with its context. Looked up from germline, CDR1 is MGHDK and CDR2 is SYGVNS. The CDR3 sequence is 16 residues long. V was trimmed by 7 bases and J by 8 bases, leaving 24 bases between them. The data were obtained in a study of chemoradiotherapy in HPV16-positive cancers. Measured with immunoSEQ multiplex PCR; TCRdb has only the in-frame clones, and not every one. The sample gives 6,000 to 7,500 clones, about 64% of which show up once; 5.1% is in the top ten. The chain couples TRBV25-1 to TRBJ1-3, with D perhaps matching TRBD1 (6 bases). Sample: tumor tissue, taken from a patient who underwent chemoradiotherapy. The clonotype originates from a human donor with HPV-associated anogenital cancer. The CDR3 DNA sequence: TGTGCCAGCACCCTCAACGGGGGCCCGGGTGGGGACACCATATATTTT. This translates into CASTLNGGPGGDTIYF.